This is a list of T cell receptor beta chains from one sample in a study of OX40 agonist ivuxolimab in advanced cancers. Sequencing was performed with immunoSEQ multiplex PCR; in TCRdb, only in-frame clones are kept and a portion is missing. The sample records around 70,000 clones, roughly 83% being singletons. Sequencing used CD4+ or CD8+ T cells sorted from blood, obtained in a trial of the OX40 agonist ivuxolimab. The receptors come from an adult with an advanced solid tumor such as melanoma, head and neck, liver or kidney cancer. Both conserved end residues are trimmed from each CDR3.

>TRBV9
ASSLGSGNTIY
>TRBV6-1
ASSFNRNTEAF
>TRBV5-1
ASSQDGEKLF
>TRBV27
ASSPTRAGDYGYT
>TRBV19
ASRNVGLGQPQH
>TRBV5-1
ASSLEREGTDTQY
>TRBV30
AWSVLSSPLH
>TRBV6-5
ASSYRSGSSLYEQY
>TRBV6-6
ASSPQGASNEKLF
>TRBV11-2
ASSSPASSGNTIY
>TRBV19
AASEGRPLETQY
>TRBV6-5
ASNPLGQ
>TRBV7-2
ASSLAKTYEQY
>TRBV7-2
ASSPGTLPQH
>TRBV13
ASSLGATTNEKLF
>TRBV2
ASSEPVGAGTNEKLF
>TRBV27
ASSYRPGDTQY
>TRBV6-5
ATWGSRLYGYT
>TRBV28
ATVSSGNTIY
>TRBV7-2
ASSLGGSGAEAF
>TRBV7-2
ASSLNTNEQY
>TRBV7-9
ASSSHAHEQY
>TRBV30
AWSEITYGQGVYTIY
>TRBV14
ASSQVSGPGYEQY
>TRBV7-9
ASSLGLAGNTDTQY
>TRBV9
ASSAATGENNEQF
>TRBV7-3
ASSKSTGQGYT
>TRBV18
ASSFAGTSGGTQY
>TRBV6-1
ASRNPTGDNSPLH
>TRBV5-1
ASSAGWGGSIEKLF
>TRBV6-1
ASSEAGDEQY
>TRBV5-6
ASSFVRRSTEAF
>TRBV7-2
ASSKASGRETDTQY
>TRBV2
ASRPDSDEQY
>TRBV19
ASSMEGPGFSKNIQY
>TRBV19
ASQAGPISTDTQY